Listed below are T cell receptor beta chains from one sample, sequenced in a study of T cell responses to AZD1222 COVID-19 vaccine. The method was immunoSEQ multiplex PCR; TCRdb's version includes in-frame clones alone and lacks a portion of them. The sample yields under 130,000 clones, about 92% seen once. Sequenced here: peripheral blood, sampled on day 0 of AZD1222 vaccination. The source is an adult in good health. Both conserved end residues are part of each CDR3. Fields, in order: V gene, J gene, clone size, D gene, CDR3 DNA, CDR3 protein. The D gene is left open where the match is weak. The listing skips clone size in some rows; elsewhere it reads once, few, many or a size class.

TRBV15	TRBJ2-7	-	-	TGTGCCACCAGCAGAGAACCCCAATCCTACGAGCAGTACTTC	CATSREPQSYEQYF
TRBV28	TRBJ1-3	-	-	TGTGCCAGCAGTTGGCACGGGACCCGCCCGGACACCATATATTTT	CASSWHGTRPDTIYF
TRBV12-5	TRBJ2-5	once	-	TGTGCTAGTGGTTTGTCACGCGAGACCCAGTACTTC	CASGLSRETQYF
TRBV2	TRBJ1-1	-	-	TGTGCCGGGAACGTTCGGATGGGTGAAGCTTTCTTT	CAGNVRMGEAFF
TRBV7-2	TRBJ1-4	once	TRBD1	TGTGCCAGCAGCCCCCAGGGGGGGACTAATGAAAAACTGTTTTTT	CASSPQGGTNEKLFF
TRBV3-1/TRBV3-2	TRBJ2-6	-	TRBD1	TGTGCCAGCAGCCCCCGAGACAGGGGAGACGGGGCCAACGTCCTGACTTTC	CASSPRDRGDGANVLTF
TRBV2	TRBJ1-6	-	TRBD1	TGTGCCACCCTTTACGGACAGGGGTATAATTCACCCCTCCACTTT	CATLYGQGYNSPLHF
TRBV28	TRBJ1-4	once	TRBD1	TGTGCCAGCAGTTCCTACACCTACAGGGGCGGGGGTGAAAAACTGTTTTTT	CASSSYTYRGGGEKLFF
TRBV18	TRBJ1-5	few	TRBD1	TGTGCCAGCTCCGGGACAGGGGTGTATAGCAATCAGCCCCAGCATTTT	CASSGTGVYSNQPQHF
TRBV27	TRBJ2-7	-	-	TGTGCCAGCAGTTTATATTTCCAGGCCGGGGAGCAGTACTTC	CASSLYFQAGEQYF
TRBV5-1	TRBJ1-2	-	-	TGCGCCAGCAGCCCCGGACAGCGCCGAGGCTACACCTTC	CASSPGQRRGYTF
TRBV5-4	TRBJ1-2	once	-	TGTGCCAGCAGCCACATCGACAGGTCCAATGGCTACACCTTC	CASSHIDRSNGYTF
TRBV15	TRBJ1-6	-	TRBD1	TGTGCCACCAGCAGAGGCGGACAGGTTTATAATTCACCCCTCCACTTT	CATSRGGQVYNSPLHF
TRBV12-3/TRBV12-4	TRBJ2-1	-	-	TGTGCCAGCAGTTTTGTCCACAATGAGCAGTTCTTC	CASSFVHNEQFF
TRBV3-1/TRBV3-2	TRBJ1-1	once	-	TGTGCCAGCAGCCACGGACAGAACACTGAAGCTTTCTTT	CASSHGQNTEAFF
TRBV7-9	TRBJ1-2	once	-	TGTGCCAGCAGCTTAGGGACAGCTGCTAACTATGGCTACACCTTC	CASSLGTAANYGYTF
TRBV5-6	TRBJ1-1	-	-	TGTGCCAGCAGCTTGAAAAGGGGACGGGGTAGTACTGAAGCTTTCTTT	CASSLKRGRGSTEAFF
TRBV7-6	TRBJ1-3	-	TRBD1	TGTGCCAGCAGTCGCCGAGACAGGGTCATATATTTT	CASSRRDRVIYF
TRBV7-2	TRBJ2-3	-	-	TGTGCCAGCAGCCAGGAGGGTTACCTCACAGATACGCAGTATTTT	CASSQEGYLTDTQYF
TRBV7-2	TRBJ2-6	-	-	TGTGCCAGCAGCTTAGGGCTTCAGACTGGGGCCAACGTCCTGACTTTC	CASSLGLQTGANVLTF
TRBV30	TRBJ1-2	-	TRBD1	TGTGCCTGGGACAGGGTTCACTATGGCTACACCTTC	CAWDRVHYGYTF
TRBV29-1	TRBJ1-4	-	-	TGCAGCGTTGCAGACATCGCAACTAATGAAAAACTGTTTTTT	CSVADIATNEKLFF
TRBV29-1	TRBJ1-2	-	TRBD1	TGCAGCGTTGGGGAGGCAGGGGGACATGGCTACACCTTC	CSVGEAGGHGYTF
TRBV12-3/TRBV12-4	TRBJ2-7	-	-	TGTGCCAGCAGTCGGACGGTTACCTACGAGCAGTACTTC	CASSRTVTYEQYF
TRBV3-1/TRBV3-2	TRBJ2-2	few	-	TGTGCCAGCAGCCAAGGGGCGGCCGGGGAGCTGTTTTTT	CASSQGAAGELFF
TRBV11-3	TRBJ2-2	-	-	TGTGCCAGCAGCTTTGGCGGGAACACCGGGGAGCTGTTTTTT	CASSFGGNTGELFF
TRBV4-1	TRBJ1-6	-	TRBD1	TGCGCCAGCAGCCAAGGGACAGGCGCTTCACCCCTCCACTTT	CASSQGTGASPLHF
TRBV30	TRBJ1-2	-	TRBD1	TGTGCCTGGAGAGACAGGGGGGCTTATGGCTACACCTTC	CAWRDRGAYGYTF
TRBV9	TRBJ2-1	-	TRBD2	TGTGCCAGCAGCGTAGAGCTTAGCGGGAGTTTCTACAATGAGCAGTTCTTC	CASSVELSGSFYNEQFF
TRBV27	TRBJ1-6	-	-	TGTGCCAGCAGTTTTGAGGGTGCACCCCTCCACTTT	CASSFEGAPLHF
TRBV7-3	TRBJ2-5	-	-	TGTGCCAGCAGCCGAGGCGGGACGGTTGAGACCCAGTACTTC	CASSRGGTVETQYF
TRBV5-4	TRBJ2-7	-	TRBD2	TGTGCCAGCAGCTTGTCGGGACTAGCGACCTACGAGCAGTACTTC	CASSLSGLATYEQYF
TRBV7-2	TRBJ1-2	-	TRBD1	TGTGCCAGCAGCCCAGGGACAGATTCTAACTATGGCTACACCTTC	CASSPGTDSNYGYTF
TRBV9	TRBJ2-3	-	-	TGTGCCAGCGGGGGCACAGATACGCAGTATTTT	CASGGTDTQYF
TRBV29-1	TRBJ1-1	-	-	TGCAGCGTTGACACTGAAGCTTTCTTT	CSVDTEAFF
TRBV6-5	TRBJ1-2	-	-	TGTGCCAGCAGTTACTCGGGCGGGGCAATCTATGGCTACACCTTC	CASSYSGGAIYGYTF
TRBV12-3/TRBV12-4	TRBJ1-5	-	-	TGTGCCAGCCGGGGGAGCAATCAGCCCCAGCATTTT	CASRGSNQPQHF
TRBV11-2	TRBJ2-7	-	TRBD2	TGTGCCAGCAGCTTCCTAGCGGGCGAGCAGTACTTC	CASSFLAGEQYF
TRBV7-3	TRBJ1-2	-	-	TGTGCCAGCAGCTTAGGGCCCAGGGGCACTTCTAACTATGGCTACACCTTC	CASSLGPRGTSNYGYTF
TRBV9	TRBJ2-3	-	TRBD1	TGTGCCAGCAGCGTTAGACAGGGCCTTAGCACAGATACGCAGTATTTT	CASSVRQGLSTDTQYF
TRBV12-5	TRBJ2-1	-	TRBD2	TGTGCTAGTGGTTTGGTATACGCAGGCGGGAGGGCCTTGTCCTACAATGAGCAGTTCTTC	CASGLVYAGGRALSYNEQFF
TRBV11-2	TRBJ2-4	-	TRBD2	TGTGCCAGCAGCTTAGGACTAGCGGGGGCTGCGAGGGCCAAAAACATTCAGTACTTC	CASSLGLAGAARAKNIQYF
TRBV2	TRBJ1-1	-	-	TGTGCCAGCAGCCTCCAGGGGCAGGGTAACACTGAAGCTTTCTTT	CASSLQGQGNTEAFF
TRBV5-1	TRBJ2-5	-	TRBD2	TGCGCCAGCAGCTTGGCCTGGGCTAGCGGAGACCAAGAGACCCAGTACTTC	CASSLAWASGDQETQYF
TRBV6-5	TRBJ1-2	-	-	TGTGCCAGCAGCCCCCCCCTCCGTGGGGGCTACACCTTC	CASSPPLRGGYTF